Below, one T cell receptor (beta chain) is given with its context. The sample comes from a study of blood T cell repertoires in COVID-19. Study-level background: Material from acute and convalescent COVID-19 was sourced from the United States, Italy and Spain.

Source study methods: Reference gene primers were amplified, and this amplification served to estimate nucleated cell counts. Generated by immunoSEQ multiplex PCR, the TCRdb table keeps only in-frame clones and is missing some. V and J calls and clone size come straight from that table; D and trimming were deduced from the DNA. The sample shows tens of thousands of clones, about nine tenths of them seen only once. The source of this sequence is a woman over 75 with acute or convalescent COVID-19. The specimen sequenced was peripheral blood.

The CDR3 nucleotides are TGTGCCAGCAGTTACTCATTTACACCGGGAGGCTACACCTTC. Translating it yields CASSYSFTPGGYTF. The chain is built from TRBV6-5 and TRBJ1-2; D is undetermined. The CDR3 has 14 residues. Germline assignment: CDR1 MNHEY and CDR2 SVGAGI. V lost 0 bases and J 8 bases, leaving 13 bases between the germline ends.